This T cell receptor (beta chain) was identified in a study of T cell responses to AZD1222 COVID-19 vaccine. The count of this clone is one. Germline V gene sequence: CDR1 SGHTA, CDR2 FQGTGA. This CDR3 is built from 12 residues. V gave up 4 bases and J gave up 9 bases, with 11 bases separating them. The table came from immunoSEQ multiplex PCR; TCRdb's copy has only in-frame clones and leaves some out. The sample yields 65,000 to 80,000 clones, around nine tenths seen once. V and J are TRBV7-3 and TRBJ2-3; D might be TRBD1 (6 bases). Sequences were derived from peripheral blood, sampled 28 days after the second dose of the MenACWY control vaccine. This TCR came from an adult who received the MenACWY meningococcal vaccine as a control. DNA of the CDR3: TGTGCCAGCAGCTCACAGGGAAACACGCAGTATTTT. Protein sequence: CASSSQGNTQYF. Using reference TRBV7-3 and TRBJ2-3 for the parts outside the CDR3, the full variable domain is GAGVSQTPSNKVTEKGKYVELRCDPISGHTALYWYRQSLGQGPEFLIYFQGTGAADDSGLPNDRFFAVRPEGSVSTLKIQRTERGDSAVYLCASSSQGNTQYFGPGTRLTVL.